Below, 5 T cell receptor beta chains from the same sample are listed, as sequenced in a study of T cells in women clearing cervical HPV infection. Assay used: immunoSEQ multiplex PCR; TCRdb lists only in-frame clones, some missing. The listing records approximately 31,000 clones. The sample comprised blood buffy coat. All receptors derive from a woman aged 18-69 years with a cervical HPV16 infection that either progressed to CIN3+ or cleared (not recorded which).

Regarding this clone: With the read ending 3 residues before the CDR3 end, the germline J gene is used to fill in that end. This chain uses TRBV2 with TRBJ1-2; 8 nucleotides line up with TRBD1. Germline assignment: CDR1 SNHLY and CDR2 FYNNEI. CDR3 length: 14 residues. The sequenced CDR3 bases are TGTGCCAACTATGGGGTCAGGGGGCCGCGAGGC. It is translated as CANYGVRGPRG. The whole CDR3 reads CANYGVRGPRGYTF.

Concerning this clone: Read sequence stops 3 residues before the CDR3 end, and the germline J gene provides the missing end. The V call is TRBV7-9, the J call TRBJ2-6; TRBD1 might be the D (5 bases). CDR1 is SEHNR, CDR2 FQNEAQ, per germline (reference sequence). V was pared by 5 bases and J by 4 bases, with 9 bases between. The CDR3 totals 14 residues. CDR3 bases read: TGTGCCAGCAGCCCAGGGTCGGGGGCCAACGTC. This sequence encodes CASSPGSGANV. The whole CDR3 protein reads CASSPGSGANVLTF.

As regards this clone: The CDR3 end is not reached by the read, which stops 3 residues before it; the germline J gene fills it in. This sequence joins TRBV5-1 and TRBJ2-7; D possibly corresponds to TRBD1 (7 bases). The CDR3 is 14 residues long. Trimming stripped 0 bases from V and 5 bases from J, with 12 bases between. Germline CDR1 SGHRS, CDR2 YFSETQ. CDR3 DNA, as far as it was read: TGCGCCAGCAGCTTGGGCGGGACAGCTAACGAG. Translation: CASSLGGTANE. The CDR3 as a whole reads CASSLGGTANEQYF.

Comment on this clone: The read finishes 3 residues shy of the CDR3 end, and the germline J gene is used to complete it. The V gene is TRBV30, the J gene TRBJ2-7; TRBD2 matches 8 bases. The trim removed 2 bases at V and 2 bases at J, leaving 8 bases unmatched. Germline-derived CDR1 and CDR2 are GTSNPN and SVGIG (reference sequence). This CDR3 region has 15 residues. The covered CDR3 bases are TGTGCCTGGAGTCCCTGGACTAGCACGGCCTACGAG. Translated, it gives CAWSPWTSTAYE. The CDR3 in full is CAWSPWTSTAYEQYF.

To note about this clone: With the read ending 3 residues before the CDR3 end, the germline J gene is used to fill in that end. The chain employs TRBV12-5 and TRBJ2-1; TRBD2 matches 9 bases. Losses at the gene ends were 7 bases for V and 6 bases for J; bases not matched to a gene: 10. This CDR3 comprises 15 residues. CDR1 is LGHNT and CDR2 is FRNRAP in the germline V gene. Incomplete CDR3 DNA: TGTGCTAGTGCCCTGGGGCTAGCGGGAACCAATGAG. It is translated as CASALGLAGTNE. The entire CDR3 is CASALGLAGTNEQFF.